The 20 T cell receptor beta chains listed next were all sequenced from one sample in a study of T-cell memory formation after mild COVID-19. TCRdb called the 5' RACE reads again in MiXCR, with one record for every CDR3 protein. The repertoire holds 300,000 to 400,000 distinct CDR3 sequences, less than 20% seen once, with 20% to 25% in the top ten. The sample was PBMCs or a T cell subset sorted from them (not recorded which). The receptor set was obtained from a man aged 18 to 29 who had mild COVID-19 (a few samples of this study predate the infection). Cell type and time point are not known.

This clonotype was seen at least ten times. The chain joins TRBV29-1 to TRBJ2-2; TRBD1 agrees at 8 bases. J lost 4 bases, V lost 5 bases, and 9 bases had no gene match. CDR3 size: 15 residues. The germline V gene has CDR1 SQVTM and CDR2 ANQGSEA. CDR3 coding DNA: TGCAGCGTTAAGGAAGGCAGGGGGCTCACCGGGGAGCTGTTTTTT. This codes for CSVKEGRGLTGELFF.

V gene TRBV2 combines with J gene TRBJ1-2, with D uncertain. Trimming shortened V by 9 bases and J by 4 bases, and 24 bases separated the two germline ends. Germline V CDR1 and CDR2: SNHLY, FYNNEI. The CDR3 extends over 16 amino acids. This CDR3 reads CAREKLGRRRLYGYTF. CDR3 in DNA: TGTGCCAGGGAAAAGTTAGGTCGACGGCGTCTCTATGGCTACACCTTC. Looking up the rest from reference TRBV2 and TRBJ1-2 gives the full variable domain: EPEVTQTPSHQVTQMGQEVILRCVPISNHLYFYWYRQILGQKVEFLVSFYNNEISEKSEIFDDQFSVERPDGSNFTLKIRSTKLEDSAMYFCAREKLGRRRLYGYTFGSGTRLTVV.

The rearrangement uses TRBV5-5 and TRBJ2-5; tentatively, D is TRBD1 (6 bases). With 4 bases removed from V and 5 bases from J, the gap between germline ends came to 15 bases. This CDR3 comprises 14 residues. Germline V lookup: CDR1 SGHKS, CDR2 YYEKEE (reference sequence). In nucleotides, the CDR3 is TGTGCCAGCAGCGCCCGACAGGACCGGGAGACCCAGTACTTC. Protein: CASSARQDRETQYF.

This clonotype was found many times. The rearrangement links TRBV7-2 to TRBJ2-3; a weak D match, TRBD1 (5 bases). CDR3 length: 16 residues. V was pared by 0 bases and J by 2 bases, with 12 bases between. Germline V gives CDR1 SGHTA, CDR2 FQGNSA. As DNA, the CDR3 is TGTGCCAGCAGCTTAGCCCGAGACAGATACACAGATACGCAGTATTTT. It codes for CASSLARDRYTDTQYF.

Worth noting for this clonotype: A read error may produce the germline difference seen at one junction end. J is TRBJ2-7 and V is TRBV7-6, with TRBD2 matching 9 bases. The germline CDR1 and CDR2 sequences are SGHVS and FNYEAQ. The CDR3 consists of 18 residues. The CDR3 here is CASSLGLGLAGQTYEQYF. The CDR3 region has the DNA TGTGCAAGCAGCTTAGGTTTAGGTCTAGCGGGACAGACCTACGAGCAGTACTTC.

The CDR3 loop reads CASSVDRGNSPLHF. The CDR3 DNA reads as TGTGCCAGCAGCGTAGACAGGGGCAATTCACCCCTCCACTTT. The genes are TRBV9 and TRBJ1-6; 7 positions agree with TRBD1. CDR1 is SGDLS, CDR2 YYNGEE, per germline. V gave up 0 bases and J gave up 7 bases; unmatched junction bases: 1. CDR3 size: 14 residues.

CDR3 sequence (DNA): TGTGCCAGCAGTCGACAGGACAACACTGAAGCTTTCTTT. Encoded protein: CASSRQDNTEAFF. J is TRBJ1-1 and V is TRBV6-2 or TRBV6-3; D is perhaps TRBD1 (6 bases). The CDR3 is 13 amino acids. From germline, CDR1 is MNHEY and CDR2 SVGEGT. The V end lost 5 bases, the J end lost 2 bases, and 9 bases lay between the germline ends.

The genes are TRBV30 and TRBJ2-3; D is unclear. Germline CDR1 GTSNPN, CDR2 SVGIG (reference sequence). This CDR3 is built from 10 residues. The V end lost 5 bases, the J end lost 6 bases, and 6 bases lay between the germline ends. This CDR3 is CAWYRDTQYF. The DNA of the CDR3 is TGTGCCTGGTATAGGGATACGCAGTATTTT. Combining the CDR3 with reference TRBV30 and TRBJ2-3 gives the whole variable domain SQTIHQWPATLVQPVGSPLSLECTVEGTSNPNLYWYRQAAGRGLQLLFYSVGIGQISSEVPQNLSASRPQDRQFILSSKKLLLSDSGFYLCAWYRDTQYFGPGTRLTVL.

This clonotype was seen ten or more times. This chain joins TRBV10-3 and TRBJ2-1, with D possibly TRBD1 on 5 matching bases. V was pared by 8 bases and J by 5 bases, with 16 bases between. Germline lookup yields CDR1 ENHRY and CDR2 SYGVKD. This CDR3 contains 14 residues. The CDR3 nucleotides are TGTGCCATCCTTATAAGTGGGGCGGACAATGAGCAGTTCTTC. It encodes CAILISGADNEQFF.

The V and J genes are TRBV11-1 and TRBJ2-1, with 8 nucleotides matching TRBD2. Germline CDR1 SGHAT, CDR2 FQDESV (reference sequence). The CDR3 length is 15 residues. J was trimmed by 4 bases and V by 2 bases; bases with no gene match: 4. CDR3 residues: CASSLSAGGYNEQFF. The CDR3 DNA reads TGTGCCAGCAGCTTATCGGCGGGGGGTTACAATGAGCAGTTCTTC.

J is TRBJ2-3 and V is TRBV5-3; D not certain. TRBV5-3 is identified as an open reading frame with a role that is uncertain. V was shortened by 0 bases and J by 2 bases, with 10 bases between the two germline ends. This CDR3 is 15 amino acids long. The CDR3 bases are TGTGCCAGAAGCTTGGCCTTGGATCCCACAGATACGCAGTATTTT. Protein product: CARSLALDPTDTQYF.

The CDR3 DNA is TGTGCCAGCAGCCTTAGGACAGGGCCGAATGAAAAACTGTTTTTT. Protein: CASSLRTGPNEKLFF. The V call is TRBV7-9, the J call TRBJ1-4; 8 bases map to TRBD1. J gave up 5 bases and V 5 bases, and 7 bases lay outside the gene matches. Germline V gives CDR1 SEHNR, CDR2 FQNEAQ (reference sequence). The CDR3 has 15 amino acids.

In this sample, this clonotype turned up a few times. V is TRBV12-3 or TRBV12-4 and J is TRBJ2-1; 8 bases map to TRBD2. V shed 7 bases, J shed 4 bases, and the junction held 12 bases outside the gene matches. The length of the CDR3 is 16 residues. This CDR3 is CASTPLRGGQYNEQFF. CDR3 nucleotide sequence: TGTGCCAGCACTCCCCTTCGGGGGGGCCAGTACAATGAGCAGTTCTTC.

This clonotype has a count of ten or more. This rearrangement joins TRBV29-1 to TRBJ2-7, with D possibly being TRBD1 (6 bases). V gave up 4 bases and J gave up 0 bases, with 13 bases separating them. The CDR3 totals 14 residues. Germline lookup yields CDR1 SQVTM and CDR2 ANQGSEA. The DNA for the CDR3 is TGCAGCGTTGTCCGGGACACTCCCTCCTACGAGCAGTACTTC. Protein product: CSVVRDTPSYEQYF.

The chain carries TRBV9 and TRBJ2-3; D might be TRBD1 or TRBD2, each matching 5 bases. The CDR3 consists of 13 residues. V was pared by 0 bases and J by 7 bases, with 9 bases between. Per the germline V gene, CDR1 is SGDLS and CDR2 is YYNGEE. Written as DNA, the CDR3 is TGTGCCAGCAGCGTAGATGGGACCCATACGCAGTATTTT. Translating it yields CASSVDGTHTQYF. Drawing the rest from reference TRBV9 and TRBJ2-3, the complete variable domain is DSGVTQTPKHLITATGQRVTLRCSPRSGDLSVYWYQQSLDQGLQFLIQYYNGEERAKGNILERFSAQQFPDLHSELNLSSLELGDSALYFCASSVDGTHTQYFGPGTRLTVL.

The rearrangement links TRBV6-5 to TRBJ1-2; no definite D call. Trimming pared 4 bases from V and 4 bases from J, leaving 13 bases between. This CDR3 spans 14 amino acids. The germline gives CDR1 MNHEY, CDR2 SVGAGI. CDR3 in amino acids: CASSLAVRGYGYTF. Here the CDR3 DNA reads TGTGCCAGCAGTTTGGCGGTTCGTGGCTATGGCTACACCTTC.

In this sample, this clonotype turned up a few times. This chain uses TRBV18 with TRBJ2-7; TRBD1 aligns across 8 bases. The CDR3 totals 15 residues. Unmatched junction bases numbered 7, after V lost 1 base and J lost 5 bases. In germline, CDR1 is KGHSH, CDR2 LQKENI. CDR3 loop: CASSPRQGPVNEQYF. As DNA, the CDR3 is TGTGCCAGCTCACCACGACAGGGGCCGGTCAACGAGCAGTACTTC.

The chain has TRBV2 and TRBJ1-2; D remains unclear. V dropped 0 bases and J dropped 3 bases, with 11 bases sitting between them. This CDR3 is built from 15 residues. Germline V lookup: CDR1 SNHLY, CDR2 FYNNEI. The CDR3 is CASSEALPSDYGYTF. The CDR3, as DNA: TGTGCCAGCAGTGAAGCGCTTCCGTCAGACTATGGCTACACCTTC.

This clonotype showed up just a few times. The chain carries TRBV7-8 and TRBJ1-2; D ambiguous. The V and J ends lost 1 base and 1 base respectively, with 7 bases between them. The CDR3 extends over 14 amino acids. Germline CDR1 and CDR2: SGHVS and FQNEAQ. In DNA, the CDR3 is TGTGCCAGCAGCTTAGAGAGAGTTAACTATGGCTACACCTTC. Translating it yields CASSLERVNYGYTF.

This rearrangement joins TRBV7-2 to TRBJ2-7; possibly TRBD2 for D (6 bases). V lost 5 bases and J lost 9, with 14 bases in between. CDR1 is SGHTA and CDR2 is FQGNSA in the germline V gene. The CDR3 loop spans 12 amino acids. DNA for the CDR3: TGTGCCAGCAGCCCCCTCGGGGGAGTGCAGTACTTC. Its protein is CASSPLGGVQYF.